Listed here are 10 T cell receptor beta chains from one sample, sequenced in a study of T cell changes during pregnancy in multiple sclerosis. Clones were sequenced by immunoSEQ multiplex PCR, and TCRdb holds only the in-frame ones, with some missing. Counted here are over 70,000 clones, about 92% occurring once; the ten biggest clones make up roughly 3%. The specimen was peripheral blood, collected in the third trimester of pregnancy. The receptors were sampled from a female donor in good health, enrolled as a control in a pregnancy study.

V usage is TRBV4-1 and J usage is TRBJ1-3, with D possibly matching TRBD1 (5 bases). Germline V gives CDR1 MGHRA, CDR2 YSYEKL. Trimming stripped 4 bases from V and 3 bases from J, with 16 bases between. This CDR3 spans 16 amino acids. The CDR3 DNA follows: TGCGCCAGCAGCCTACAATTGGACAACATTGGAAACACCATATATTTT. It is translated as CASSLQLDNIGNTIYF.

This clone showed up just once. The chain links TRBV19 to TRBJ1-1; D ambiguous. The V gene's germline CDR1 is LNHDA and CDR2 SQIVND (reference sequence). Trimming left V 3 bases short and J 0 bases short, with 11 bases between. The CDR3 has 15 residues. The CDR3 region is CASSIQPRMNTEAFF. The CDR3 DNA is TGTGCCAGTAGTATCCAGCCTAGAATGAACACTGAAGCTTTCTTT.

The chain uses TRBV6-5 and TRBJ1-1; no clear D gene. Trimming cost V 5 bases and J 8 bases, with 12 bases left between them. The CDR3 sequence is 12 residues long. Looked up from germline, CDR1 is MNHEY and CDR2 is SVGAGI. The CDR3 spells CASSGEPLEAFF. CDR3 DNA sequence: TGTGCCAGCAGTGGAGAGCCTTTGGAAGCTTTCTTT.

The V gene is TRBV5-6, the J gene TRBJ1-2; 12 positions match TRBD1. Per the germline V gene, CDR1 is SGHDT and CDR2 is YYEEEE. The CDR3 extends over 15 amino acids. V dropped 4 bases and J dropped 8; count of bases not matched to a gene: 9. In DNA form, the CDR3 reads TGTGCCAGCAGCCCTTCCGGGACAGGGGGCGCGGGCTACACCTTC. The encoded protein is CASSPSGTGGAGYTF.

This clone was observed once. The gene calls are TRBV5-5 and TRBJ1-5; maybe TRBD1 (5 bases). The V and J ends lost 3 bases and 5 bases respectively, with 12 bases between them. The germline CDR1 and CDR2 sequences are SGHKS and YYEKEE (reference sequence). CDR3 length equals 14 residues. The CDR3 nucleotides read TGTGCCAGCAGCTGGGGCCGTACTTATCAGCCCCAGCATTTT. Its protein product is CASSWGRTYQPQHF.

CDR3 DNA: TGTGCCAGCAGCGTTAGGGAGGGGAGAAATGAAAAACTGTTTTTT. Amino acid sequence: CASSVREGRNEKLFF. The chain uses TRBV9 and TRBJ1-4; TRBD1 might be the D (5 bases). V was shortened by 2 bases and J by 5 bases, with 13 bases between the two germline ends. The CDR3 consists of 15 residues. In germline, CDR1 is SGDLS, CDR2 YYNGEE.

The chain carries TRBV7-2 and TRBJ1-5; D is uncertain. Looked up from germline, CDR1 is SGHTA and CDR2 is FQGNSA. V lost 4 bases to trimming and J lost 3 bases, with 7 bases between them. CDR3 size: 13 residues. The CDR3 region has the DNA TGTGCCAGCAGCTCATGGCACAATCAGCCCCAGCATTTT. Its protein product is CASSSWHNQPQHF.

The chain carries TRBV11-2 and TRBJ1-1; TRBD1 matches 7 bases. CDR3 length: 17 residues. Looked up from germline, CDR1 is SGHAT and CDR2 is FQNNGV. V shed 4 bases and J 1 base; nucleotides not matched to a gene: 12. The CDR3 loop reads CASSSGTVSPKNTEAFF. DNA of the CDR3: TGTGCCAGCAGCTCGGGGACAGTCTCTCCCAAGAACACTGAAGCTTTCTTT.

The chain couples TRBV7-9 to TRBJ2-5; 7 bases fit TRBD2. The CDR3 sequence is 13 residues long. The V and J ends lost 2 bases and 3 bases, in that order; junction bases with no gene match: 0. Germline CDR1 SEHNR, CDR2 FQNEAQ (reference sequence). The CDR3 DNA reads as TGTGCCAGCAGCTTAAGCGGGAAAGAGACCCAGTACTTC. This sequence encodes CASSLSGKETQYF.

This clone was seen only a few times. V usage is TRBV29-1 and J usage is TRBJ1-1, with 7 positions matching TRBD1. V dropped 6 bases and J dropped 7; count of bases not matched to a gene: 14. This CDR3 comprises 14 residues. The germline V gene has CDR1 SQVTM and CDR2 ANQGSEA. CDR3 loop: CSVVQRQGPSEAFF. In DNA form, the CDR3 reads TGCAGCGTAGTCCAAAGACAGGGTCCAAGTGAAGCTTTCTTT.